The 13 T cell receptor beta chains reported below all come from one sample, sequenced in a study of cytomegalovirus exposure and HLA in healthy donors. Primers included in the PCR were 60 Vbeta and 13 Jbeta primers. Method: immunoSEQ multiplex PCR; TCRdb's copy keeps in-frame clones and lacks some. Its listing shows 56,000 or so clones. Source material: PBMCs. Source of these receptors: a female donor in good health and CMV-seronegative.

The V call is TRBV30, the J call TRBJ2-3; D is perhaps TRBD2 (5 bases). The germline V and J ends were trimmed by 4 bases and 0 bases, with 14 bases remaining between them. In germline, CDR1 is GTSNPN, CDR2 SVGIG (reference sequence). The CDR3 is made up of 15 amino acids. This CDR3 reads CAWTFRGLSTDTQYF. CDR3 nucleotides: TGTGCCTGGACCTTTCGCGGACTTAGCACAGATACGCAGTATTTT.

In nucleotides, the CDR3 is TGTGCCTGGAGGGACAGCTTCTACAATGAGCAGTTCTTC. It specifies CAWRDSFYNEQFF. V is TRBV30 and J is TRBJ2-1; weak D call: TRBD1 (6 bases). The CDR3 is made up of 13 amino acids. The ends were cut back, 3 bases at V and 3 bases at J, with 9 bases in the middle. Germline V lookup: CDR1 GTSNPN, CDR2 SVGIG (reference sequence).

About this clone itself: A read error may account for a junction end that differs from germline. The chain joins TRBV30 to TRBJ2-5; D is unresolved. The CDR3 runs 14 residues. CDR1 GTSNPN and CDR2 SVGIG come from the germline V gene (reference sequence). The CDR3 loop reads CAWNVQMYQENQYF. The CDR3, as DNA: TGTGCCTGGAACGTACAGATGTACCAAGAGAACCAGTACTTC.

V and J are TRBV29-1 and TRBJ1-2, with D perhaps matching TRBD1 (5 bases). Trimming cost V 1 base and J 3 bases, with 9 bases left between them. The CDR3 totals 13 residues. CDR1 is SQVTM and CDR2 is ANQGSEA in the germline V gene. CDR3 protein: CSVEGGLYYGYTF. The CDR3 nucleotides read TGCAGCGTTGAAGGGGGCCTTTACTATGGCTACACCTTC.

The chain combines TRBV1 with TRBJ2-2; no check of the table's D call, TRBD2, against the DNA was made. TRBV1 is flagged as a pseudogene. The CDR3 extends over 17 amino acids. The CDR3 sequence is CTSSLALCGGNTGELFF. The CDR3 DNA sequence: TGCACCAGCAGCCTAGCCCTCTGCGGGGGGAACACCGGGGAGCTGTTTTTT.

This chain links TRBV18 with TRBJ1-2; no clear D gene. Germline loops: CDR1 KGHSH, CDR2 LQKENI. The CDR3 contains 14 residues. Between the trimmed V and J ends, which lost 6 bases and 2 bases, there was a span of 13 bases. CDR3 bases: TGTGCCAGCTCCCCCGGGAGGAACAACTATGGCTACACCTTC. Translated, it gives CASSPGRNNYGYTF.

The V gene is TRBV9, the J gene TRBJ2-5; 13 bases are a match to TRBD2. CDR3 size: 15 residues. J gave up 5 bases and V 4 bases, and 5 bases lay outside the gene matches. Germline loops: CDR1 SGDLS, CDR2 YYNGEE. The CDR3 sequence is CASSSMGLAGETQYF. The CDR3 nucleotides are TGTGCCAGCAGCTCCATGGGACTAGCGGGGGAGACCCAGTACTTC.

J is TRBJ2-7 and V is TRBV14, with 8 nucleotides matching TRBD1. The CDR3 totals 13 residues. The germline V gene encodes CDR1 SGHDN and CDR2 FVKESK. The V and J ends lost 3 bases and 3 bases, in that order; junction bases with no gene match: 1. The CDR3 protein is CASSHGTGYEQYF. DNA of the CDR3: TGTGCCAGCAGCCACGGGACAGGCTACGAGCAGTACTTC.

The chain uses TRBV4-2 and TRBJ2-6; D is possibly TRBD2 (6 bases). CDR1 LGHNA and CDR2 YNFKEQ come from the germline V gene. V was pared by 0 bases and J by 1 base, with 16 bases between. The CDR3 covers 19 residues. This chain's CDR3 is CASSQDVWDFPSGANVLTF. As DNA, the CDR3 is TGTGCCAGCAGCCAAGATGTATGGGACTTCCCTTCTGGGGCCAACGTCCTGACTTTC.

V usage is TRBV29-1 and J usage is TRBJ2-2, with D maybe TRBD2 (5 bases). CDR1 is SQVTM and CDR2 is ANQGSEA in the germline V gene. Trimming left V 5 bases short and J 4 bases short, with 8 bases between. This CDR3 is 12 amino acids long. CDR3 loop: CSVNEGTGELFF. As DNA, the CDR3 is TGCAGCGTTAATGAGGGCACCGGGGAGCTGTTTTTT.

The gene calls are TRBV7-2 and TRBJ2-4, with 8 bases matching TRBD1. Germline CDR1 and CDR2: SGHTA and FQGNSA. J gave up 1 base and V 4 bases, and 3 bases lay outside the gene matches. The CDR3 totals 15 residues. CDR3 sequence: CASSSRQGAKNIQYF. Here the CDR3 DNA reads TGTGCCAGCAGCTCAAGACAGGGGGCCAAAAACATTCAGTACTTC. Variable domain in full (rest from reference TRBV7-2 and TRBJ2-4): GAGVSQSPSNKVTEKGKDVELRCDPISGHTALYWYRQSLGQGLEFLIYFQGNSAPDKSGLPSDRFSAERTGGSVSTLTIQRTQQEDSAVYLCASSSRQGAKNIQYFGAGTRLSVL.

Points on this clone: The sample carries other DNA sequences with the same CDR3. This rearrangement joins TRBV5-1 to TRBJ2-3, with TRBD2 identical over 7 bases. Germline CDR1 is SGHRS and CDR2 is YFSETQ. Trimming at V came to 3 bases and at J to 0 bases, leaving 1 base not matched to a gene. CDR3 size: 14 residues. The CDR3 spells CASSSSGSTDTQYF. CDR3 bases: TGCGCCAGCAGCTCTAGCGGTAGCACAGATACGCAGTATTTT.

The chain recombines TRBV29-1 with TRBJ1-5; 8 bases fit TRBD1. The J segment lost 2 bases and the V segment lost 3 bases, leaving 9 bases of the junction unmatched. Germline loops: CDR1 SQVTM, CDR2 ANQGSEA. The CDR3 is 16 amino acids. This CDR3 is CSVDMYPGGCNQPQHF. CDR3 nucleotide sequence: TGCAGCGTTGATATGTACCCAGGGGGCTGCAATCAGCCCCAGCATTTT.